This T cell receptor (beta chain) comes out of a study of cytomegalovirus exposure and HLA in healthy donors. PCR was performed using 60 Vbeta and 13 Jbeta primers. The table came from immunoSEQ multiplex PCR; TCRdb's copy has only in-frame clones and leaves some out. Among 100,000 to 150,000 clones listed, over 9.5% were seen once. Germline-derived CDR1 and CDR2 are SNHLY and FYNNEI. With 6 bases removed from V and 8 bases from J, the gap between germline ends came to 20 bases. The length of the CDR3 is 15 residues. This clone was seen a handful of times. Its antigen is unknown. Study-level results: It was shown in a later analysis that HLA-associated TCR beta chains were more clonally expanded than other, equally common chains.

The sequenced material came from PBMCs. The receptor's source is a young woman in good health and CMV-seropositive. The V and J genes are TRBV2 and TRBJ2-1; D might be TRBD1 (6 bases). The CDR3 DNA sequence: TGTGCCAGCAGGCTTCAGGGGTTTTCTTCGGATGAGCAGTTCTTC. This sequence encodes CASRLQGFSSDEQFF.